These 12 T cell receptor beta chains share one sample of origin, sequenced in a study of T cells after yellow fever vaccination. A single record per CDR3 protein comes from TCRdb applying MiXCR to the 5' RACE reads. Among 300,000 or so distinct CDR3 sequences listed, about 6.9% were seen once. The specimen comprised PBMCs, sampled approximately 47 days after the first yellow fever vaccination. The receptor source for this set is a man between 18 and 35 years old who received the YFV17D yellow fever vaccine.

This clonotype was detected only a few times. The chain carries TRBV12-3 or TRBV12-4 and TRBJ2-7; D is uncertain. The CDR3 covers 14 residues. Trimming took off 8 bases at V and 0 bases at J, with 14 bases between the two ends. This CDR3 is CASALYPSSYEQYF. In DNA, the CDR3 is TGTGCCAGCGCTCTTTACCCCAGCTCCTACGAGCAGTACTTC.

CDR3 in amino acids: CSAPGEALSGANVLTF. The CDR3 DNA reads TGCAGTGCCCCCGGCGAGGCCCTCTCTGGGGCCAACGTCCTGACTTTC. This chain connects TRBV20-1 to TRBJ2-6; no clear D gene. The CDR3 extends over 16 amino acids. Germline assignment: CDR1 DFQATT and CDR2 SNEGSKA (reference sequence). V was pared by 6 bases and J by 0 bases, with 15 bases between.

This clonotype was detected a few times. The V gene is TRBV7-2, the J gene TRBJ1-5; TRBD1 might be the D (5 bases). Germline V lookup: CDR1 SGHTA, CDR2 FQGNSA. The CDR3 extends over 14 amino acids. Trimming cost V 7 bases and J 5 bases, with 15 bases left between them. In nucleotides, the CDR3 is TGTGCCAGCATTCTATGGGGGGAGTATCAGCCCCAGCATTTT. This gives the protein CASILWGEYQPQHF.

V is TRBV6-1 and J is TRBJ1-5; TRBD1 aligns across 8 bases. Germline trimming cut 5 bases from V and 3 bases from J; bases unmatched to any gene: 12. This CDR3 spans 17 amino acids. Germline loops: CDR1 MNHNS, CDR2 SASEGT. For the CDR3, the DNA is TGTGCCAGCAGTCGGACCGTTACAGGGGGTATCAATCAGCCCCAGCATTTT. Translation: CASSRTVTGGINQPQHF.

This clonotype was picked up a small number of times. The chain is built from TRBV5-8 and TRBJ2-7, with D perhaps matching TRBD1 (6 bases). CDR1 and CDR2 (germline): SGHTS, YDEGEE. This CDR3 has 15 amino acids. V lost 4 bases, J lost 2 bases, and 16 bases lay in between. The CDR3 coding sequence is TGTGCCAGCAGCCTTCAACTCAGGGGCGCCTACGAGCAGTACGTC. Translating it yields CASSLQLRGAYEQYV.

This clonotype was seen more than once but under ten times. This rearrangement joins TRBV7-9 to TRBJ2-6, with a possible D match to TRBD2 (5 bases). CDR1 and CDR2 from the germline V gene are SEHNR and FQNEAQ (reference sequence). This CDR3 has 13 residues. Trimming shortened V by 5 bases and J by 12 bases, and 14 bases separated the two germline ends. The CDR3 DNA reads TGTGCCAGCAGCGAGGGATCTCTCCGCGTCCTGACTTTC. Its protein product is CASSEGSLRVLTF.

This clonotype was seen repeatedly, ten times or more. The J gene is TRBJ1-1, the V gene TRBV15, with no clear D. The ends were cut back, 0 bases at V and 3 bases at J, with 11 bases in the middle. The length of the CDR3 is 15 residues. Germline V gene data show CDR1 as LNHNV and CDR2 as YYDKDF (reference sequence). The CDR3: CATSRDPGRDTEAFF. The DNA for the CDR3 is TGTGCCACCAGCAGAGACCCCGGGCGTGACACTGAAGCTTTCTTT.

This clonotype was seen ten or more times. The chain uses TRBV5-6 and TRBJ2-5; perhaps D is TRBD1 or TRBD2 (6 bases each). CDR3 length: 15 residues. V was pared by 1 base and J by 5 bases, with 15 bases between. Per germline, CDR1 SGHDT and CDR2 YYEEEE. The CDR3 DNA reads TGTGCCAGCAGCTTGAGAACGGGGGCCAGGGAGACCCAGTACTTC. Protein product: CASSLRTGARETQYF.

This rearrangement joins TRBV20-1 to TRBJ2-5; the D gene is possibly TRBD1 (6 bases). The CDR3 has 13 amino acids. CDR1 and CDR2 (germline): DFQATT, SNEGSKA (reference sequence). V was clipped by 6 bases and J by 0 bases, with 11 bases between them. In DNA, the CDR3 is TGCAGTGCCCCAGACAGGAACCAAGAGACCCAGTACTTC. Protein: CSAPDRNQETQYF.

This clonotype has ten or more counts. J is TRBJ1-2 and V is TRBV5-1; D gene unclear. With 1 base removed from V and 8 bases from J, the gap between germline ends came to 9 bases. The CDR3 is made up of 12 amino acids. CDR1 SGHRS and CDR2 YFSETQ come from the germline V gene. CDR3 sequence: CASSLTSRGYTF. The CDR3 DNA reads TGCGCCAGCAGCTTGACGTCGAGGGGCTACACCTTC.

This chain's CDR3 is CASSADPGGSEAFF. The CDR3 bases are TGCGCCAGCAGCGCGGACCCTGGGGGGTCTGAAGCTTTCTTT. The genes are TRBV5-1 and TRBJ1-1; TRBD1 is a possible D gene (5 bases). V dropped 4 bases and J dropped 6 bases, with 16 bases sitting between them. Germline loops: CDR1 SGHRS, CDR2 YFSETQ. This CDR3 is built from 14 residues. The full variable domain, completed using reference TRBV5-1 and TRBJ1-1, is KAGVTQTPRYLIKTRGQQVTLSCSPISGHRSVSWYQQTPGQGLQFLFEYFSETQRNKGNFPGRFSGRQFSNSRSEMNVSTLELGDSALYLCASSADPGGSEAFFGQGTRLTVV.

This clonotype was detected once. This rearrangement joins TRBV28 to TRBJ2-3; 12 bases are shared with TRBD2. The germline V gene has CDR1 MDHEN and CDR2 SYDVKM. The CDR3 is made up of 17 amino acids. V lost 6 bases to trimming and J lost 10 bases; unmatched junction nucleotides: 17. CDR3 amino acids: CASSPPTSGGSVWAQYF. The CDR3 DNA is TGTGCCAGCAGCCCCCCGACTAGCGGGGGATCGGTCTGGGCGCAGTATTTT.